Listed here is a single T cell receptor beta chain. CDR1 MNHEY and CDR2 SMNVEV come from the germline V gene (reference sequence). The CDR3 runs 18 residues. The V segment lost 2 bases and the J segment 4 bases; nucleotides outside the gene matches: 12. In the authors' workflow: Estimated nucleated cell counts came from reference gene primer amplification. TCRdb keeps only in-frame clones here, not all; method: immunoSEQ multiplex PCR. For V, J and clone size, that table is used; D and trimming come from the DNA. The profile covers a few hundred thousand clones, with around 88% appearing a single time and about 1.7% taken by the ten largest. This entry belongs to a study of blood T cell repertoires in COVID-19.

The sequence was collected from a woman in her 50s with acute or convalescent COVID-19. The material sequenced was peripheral blood. The chain joins TRBV27 to TRBJ1-4; TRBD1 matches at 8 bases. The CDR3 region has the DNA TGTGCCAGCAGTTTAAATCCCACACCGGGACAGGTTAATGAAAAACTGTTTTTT. Protein product: CASSLNPTPGQVNEKLFF.